This entry describes one TCR beta chain. Its antigen is still unknown. One junction end does not reproduce the germline sequence, and a read error may be involved. This CDR3 contains 14 residues. CDR1 SGHTA and CDR2 FQGNSA come from the germline V gene. Investigators excluded patients with uncontrolled infection, other autoimmune disease, pregnancy or lactation. This record comes from a study of T cells in Graves' hyperthyroidism and ophthalmopathy. Amplification of TCR beta CDR3 regions used RNA as the template. When the TCR CDR3 underwent first-round RT-PCR, the HTBI primer set was used. Using its own MiXCR run on the multiplex PCR reads, TCRdb lists one record per CDR3 protein. The table has more than 500,000 distinct CDR3 sequences, roughly 46% seen once. Findings and caveats of the study: Separation of ophthalmopathy from stable hyperthyroidism was achieved by a 13 V-J model. The model foresaw ophthalmopathy a median roughly 6.3 months prior to onset. Within blood appeared most thyroid clonotypes that had expanded above 0.001.

The sequencing input was peripheral blood or thyroid tissue (not recorded which). The J gene is TRBJ1-2, the V gene TRBV7-2; D unclear. This receptor was taken from an adult woman with Graves' disease, either hyperthyroidism or ophthalmopathy (not recorded which). CDR3 DNA sequence: TGTGCCGGCAGCTCGGTCAGTCCCTCCGCGGGCTACACCTTC. The encoded protein is CAGSSVSPSAGYTF.